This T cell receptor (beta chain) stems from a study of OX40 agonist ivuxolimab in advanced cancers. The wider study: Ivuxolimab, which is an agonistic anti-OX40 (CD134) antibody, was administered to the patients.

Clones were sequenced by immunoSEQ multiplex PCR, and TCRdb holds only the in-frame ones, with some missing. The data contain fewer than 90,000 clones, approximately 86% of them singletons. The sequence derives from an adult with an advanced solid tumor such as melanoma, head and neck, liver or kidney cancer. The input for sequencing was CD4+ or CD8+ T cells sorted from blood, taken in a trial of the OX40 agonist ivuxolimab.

Here the CDR3 DNA reads TGTGCCAGCAGTCATAGCGGGGGGGCCCTCAACTACAATGAGCAGTTCTTC. It specifies CASSHSGGALNYNEQFF. The chain combines TRBV28 with TRBJ2-1, with 11 bases that match TRBD2. The germline CDR1 and CDR2 sequences are MDHEN and SYDVKM. CDR3 length: 17 residues. The trim removed 5 bases at V and 3 bases at J, leaving 9 bases unmatched. Based on the CDR3 plus reference TRBV28 and TRBJ2-1, the full variable domain is DVKVTQSSRYLVKRTGEKVFLECVQDMDHENMFWYRQDPGLGLRLIYFSYDVKMKEKGDIPEGYSVSREKKERFSLILESASTNQTSMYLCASSHSGGALNYNEQFFGPGTRLTVL.